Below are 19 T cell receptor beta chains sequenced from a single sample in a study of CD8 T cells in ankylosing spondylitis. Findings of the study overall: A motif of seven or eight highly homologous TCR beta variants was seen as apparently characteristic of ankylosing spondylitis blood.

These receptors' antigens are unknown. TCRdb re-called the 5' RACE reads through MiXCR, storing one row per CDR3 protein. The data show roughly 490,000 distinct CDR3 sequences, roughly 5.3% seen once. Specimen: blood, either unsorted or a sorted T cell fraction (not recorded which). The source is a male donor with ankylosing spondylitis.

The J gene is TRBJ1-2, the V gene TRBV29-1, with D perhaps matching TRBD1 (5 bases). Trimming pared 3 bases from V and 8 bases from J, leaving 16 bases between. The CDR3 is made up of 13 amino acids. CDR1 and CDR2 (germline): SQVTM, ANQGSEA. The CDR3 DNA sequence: TGCAGCGTTGACACCTGGGGGGAAGGGGGCTACACCTTC. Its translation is CSVDTWGEGGYTF.

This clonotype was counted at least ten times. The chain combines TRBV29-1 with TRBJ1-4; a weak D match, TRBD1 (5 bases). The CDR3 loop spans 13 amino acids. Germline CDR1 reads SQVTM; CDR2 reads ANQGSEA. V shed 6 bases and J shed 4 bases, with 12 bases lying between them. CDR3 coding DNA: TGCAGCGTCCAGAGGGACCTTAATGAAAAACTGTTTTTT. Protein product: CSVQRDLNEKLFF.

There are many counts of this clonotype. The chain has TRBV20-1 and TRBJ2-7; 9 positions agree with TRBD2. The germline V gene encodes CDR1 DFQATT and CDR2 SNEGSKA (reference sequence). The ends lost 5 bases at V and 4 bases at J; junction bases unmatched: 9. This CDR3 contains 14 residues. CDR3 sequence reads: CSAPLAGYPYEQYF. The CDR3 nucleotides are TGCAGTGCTCCTCTAGCGGGATACCCATACGAGCAGTACTTC.

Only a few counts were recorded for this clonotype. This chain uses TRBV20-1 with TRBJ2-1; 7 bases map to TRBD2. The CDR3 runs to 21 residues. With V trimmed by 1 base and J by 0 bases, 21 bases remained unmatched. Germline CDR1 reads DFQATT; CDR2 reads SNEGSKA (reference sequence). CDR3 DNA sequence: TGCAGTGCTAGAGCCCGGAAGGTTAGGAGCGGGACTGTCCCCTCCTACAATGAGCAGTTCTTC. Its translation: CSARARKVRSGTVPSYNEQFF.

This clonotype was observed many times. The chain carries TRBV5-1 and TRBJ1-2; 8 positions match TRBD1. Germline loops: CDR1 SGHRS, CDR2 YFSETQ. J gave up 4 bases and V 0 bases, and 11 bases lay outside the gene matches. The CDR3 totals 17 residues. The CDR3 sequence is CASSLGPPGQEIYGYTF. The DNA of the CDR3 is TGCGCCAGCAGCTTGGGGCCCCCGGGACAGGAAATCTATGGCTACACCTTC.

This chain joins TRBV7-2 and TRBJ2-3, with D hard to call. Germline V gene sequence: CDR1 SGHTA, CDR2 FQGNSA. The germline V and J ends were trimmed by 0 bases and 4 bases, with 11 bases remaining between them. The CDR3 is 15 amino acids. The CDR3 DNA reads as TGTGCCAGCAGCTTAGCTTATCTCAGAGCAGATACGCAGTATTTT. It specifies CASSLAYLRADTQYF. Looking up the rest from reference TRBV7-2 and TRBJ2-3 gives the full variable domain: GAGVSQSPSNKVTEKGKDVELRCDPISGHTALYWYRQSLGQGLEFLIYFQGNSAPDKSGLPSDRFSAERTGGSVSTLTIQRTQQEDSAVYLCASSLAYLRADTQYFGPGTRLTVL.

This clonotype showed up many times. The CDR3 DNA follows: TGTGCCAGCACTCCTGGCTACAATGAGCAGTTCTTC. Amino acids: CASTPGYNEQFF. The rearrangement joins TRBV7-2 to TRBJ2-1; D is ambiguous. The length of the CDR3 is 12 residues. The V end lost 7 bases, the J end lost 3 bases, and 7 bases lay between the germline ends. Germline CDR1 SGHTA, CDR2 FQGNSA.

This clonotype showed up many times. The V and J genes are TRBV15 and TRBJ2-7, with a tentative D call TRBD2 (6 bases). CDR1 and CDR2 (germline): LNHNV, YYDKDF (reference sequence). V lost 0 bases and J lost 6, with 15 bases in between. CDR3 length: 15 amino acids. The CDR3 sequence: CATSRDLAGRGEQYF. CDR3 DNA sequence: TGTGCCACCAGCAGAGATCTTGCAGGGCGGGGCGAGCAGTACTTC.

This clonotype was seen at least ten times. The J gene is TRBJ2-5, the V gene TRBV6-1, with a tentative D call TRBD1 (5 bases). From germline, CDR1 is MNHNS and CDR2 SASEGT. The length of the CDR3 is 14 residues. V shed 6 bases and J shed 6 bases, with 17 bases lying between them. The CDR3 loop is CASSPPGPSKTQYF. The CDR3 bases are TGTGCCAGCAGCCCACCAGGGCCTTCGAAGACCCAGTACTTC.

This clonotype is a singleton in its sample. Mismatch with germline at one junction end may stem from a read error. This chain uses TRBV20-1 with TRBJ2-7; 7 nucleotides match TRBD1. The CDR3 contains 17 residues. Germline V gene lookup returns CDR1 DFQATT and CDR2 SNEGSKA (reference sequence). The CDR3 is CSASSQRTGAVLYEQDF. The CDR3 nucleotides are TGCAGTGCTAGTTCCCAGAGGACAGGAGCCGTGCTATACGAGCAGGACTTC.

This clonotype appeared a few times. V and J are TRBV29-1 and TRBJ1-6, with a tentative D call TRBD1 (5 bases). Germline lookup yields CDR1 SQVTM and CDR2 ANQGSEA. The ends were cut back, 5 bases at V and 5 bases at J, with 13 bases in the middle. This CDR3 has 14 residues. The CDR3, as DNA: TGCAGCGTTACCCCCGGGACGGATAATTCACCCCTCCACTTT. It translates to CSVTPGTDNSPLHF.

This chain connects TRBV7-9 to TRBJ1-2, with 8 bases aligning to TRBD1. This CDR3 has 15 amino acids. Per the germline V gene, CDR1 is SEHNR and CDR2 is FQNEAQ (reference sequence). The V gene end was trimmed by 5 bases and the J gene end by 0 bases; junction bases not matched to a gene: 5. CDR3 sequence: CASSPGQGSNYGYTF. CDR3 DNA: TGTGCCAGCAGCCCCGGACAGGGTTCTAACTATGGCTACACCTTC.

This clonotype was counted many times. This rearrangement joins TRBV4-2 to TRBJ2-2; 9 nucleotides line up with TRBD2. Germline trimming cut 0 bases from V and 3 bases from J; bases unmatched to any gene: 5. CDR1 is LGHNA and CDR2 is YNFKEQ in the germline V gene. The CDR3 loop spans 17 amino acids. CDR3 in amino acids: CASSQDLAGSDTGELFF. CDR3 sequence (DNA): TGTGCCAGCAGCCAAGATCTAGCGGGGTCGGACACCGGGGAGCTGTTTTTT.

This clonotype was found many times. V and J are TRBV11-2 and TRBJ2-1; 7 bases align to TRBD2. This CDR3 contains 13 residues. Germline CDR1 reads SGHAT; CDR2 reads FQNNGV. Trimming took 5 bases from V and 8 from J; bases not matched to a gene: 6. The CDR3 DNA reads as TGTGCCAGCAGCCCTCTGACTAGCTATGAGCAGTTCTTC. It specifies CASSPLTSYEQFF.

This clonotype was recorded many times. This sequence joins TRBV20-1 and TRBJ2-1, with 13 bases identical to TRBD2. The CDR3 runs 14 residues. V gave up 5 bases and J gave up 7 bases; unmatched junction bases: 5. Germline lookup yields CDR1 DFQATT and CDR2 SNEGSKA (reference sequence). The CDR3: CSALGTSGINEQFF. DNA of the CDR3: TGCAGTGCTCTCGGGACTAGCGGGATTAATGAGCAGTTCTTC.

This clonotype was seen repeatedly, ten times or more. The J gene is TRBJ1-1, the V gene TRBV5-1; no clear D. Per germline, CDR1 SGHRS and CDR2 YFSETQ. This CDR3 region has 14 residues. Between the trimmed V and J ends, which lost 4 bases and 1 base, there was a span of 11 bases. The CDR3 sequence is CASSPGLWNTEAFF. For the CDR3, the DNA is TGCGCCAGCAGCCCAGGACTCTGGAACACTGAAGCTTTCTTT. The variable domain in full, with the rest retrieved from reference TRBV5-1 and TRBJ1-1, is KAGVTQTPRYLIKTRGQQVTLSCSPISGHRSVSWYQQTPGQGLQFLFEYFSETQRNKGNFPGRFSGRQFSNSRSEMNVSTLELGDSALYLCASSPGLWNTEAFFGQGTRLTVV.

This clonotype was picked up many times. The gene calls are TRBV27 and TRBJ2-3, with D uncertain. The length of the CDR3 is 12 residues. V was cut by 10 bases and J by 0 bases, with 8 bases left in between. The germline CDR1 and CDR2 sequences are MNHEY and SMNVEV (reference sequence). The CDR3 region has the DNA TGTGCCACCAATCCCAGCACAGATACGCAGTATTTT. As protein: CATNPSTDTQYF.

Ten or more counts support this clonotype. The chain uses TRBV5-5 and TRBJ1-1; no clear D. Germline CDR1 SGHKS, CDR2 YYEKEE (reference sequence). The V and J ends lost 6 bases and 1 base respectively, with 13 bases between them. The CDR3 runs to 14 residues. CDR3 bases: TGTGCCAGCATAACAGTTTCCAGGAACACTGAAGCTTTCTTT. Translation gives CASITVSRNTEAFF.

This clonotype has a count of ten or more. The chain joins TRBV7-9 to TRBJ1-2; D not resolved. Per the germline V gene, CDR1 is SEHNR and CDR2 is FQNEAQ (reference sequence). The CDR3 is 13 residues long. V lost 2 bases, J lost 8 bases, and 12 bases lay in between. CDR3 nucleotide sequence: TGTGCCAGCAGCTTAATGGCAGCTGGAGGCTACACCTTC. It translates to CASSLMAAGGYTF.